The source of this TCR beta chain is a study of OX40 agonist ivuxolimab in advanced cancers. Overall study: People in dose escalation had one of these cancers: hepatocellular carcinoma, melanoma, renal cell or head and neck cancer. Under the entry rules, prior anti-PD-1, anti-PD-L1 or anti-CTLA-4 therapy was allowed, and about 40% had some.

Profiled with immunoSEQ multiplex PCR; TCRdb holds only in-frame clones, not every one. The table has fewer than 50,000 clones, 65% to 90% seen once; the top ten hold 6.5% to 8%. Germline-derived CDR1 and CDR2 are MNHNS and SASEGT. The CDR3 contains 16 residues. V was pared by 0 bases and J by 0 bases, with 4 bases of the junction left unmatched. The V gene is TRBV6-1, the J gene TRBJ2-7; 8 bases agree with TRBD2. This clonotype originated in an adult with an advanced solid tumor such as melanoma, head and neck, liver or kidney cancer. Sequencing used CD4+ or CD8+ T cells sorted from blood, obtained in a trial of the OX40 agonist ivuxolimab. CDR3 protein: CASSEAGSGSSYEQYF. The CDR3 nucleotides are TGTGCCAGCAGTGAAGCTGGGAGCGGGAGCTCCTACGAGCAGTACTTC.